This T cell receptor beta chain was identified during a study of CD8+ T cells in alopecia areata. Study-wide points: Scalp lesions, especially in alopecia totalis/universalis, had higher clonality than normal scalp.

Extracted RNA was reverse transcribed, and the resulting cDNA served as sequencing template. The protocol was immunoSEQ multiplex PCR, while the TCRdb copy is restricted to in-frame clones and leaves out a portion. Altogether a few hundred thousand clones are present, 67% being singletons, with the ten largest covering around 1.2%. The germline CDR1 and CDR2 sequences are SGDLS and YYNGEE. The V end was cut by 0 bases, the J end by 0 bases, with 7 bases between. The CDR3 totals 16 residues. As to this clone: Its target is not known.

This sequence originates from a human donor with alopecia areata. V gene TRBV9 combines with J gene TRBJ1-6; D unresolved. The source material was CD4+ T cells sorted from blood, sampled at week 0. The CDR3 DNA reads TGTGCCAGCAGCGTAGGGGGTAGCTCCTATAATTCACCCCTCCACTTT. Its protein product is CASSVGGSSYNSPLHF.